Listed below are T cell receptor beta chains from one sample, sequenced in a study of control samples from healthy donors and cancer patients. Some clones are missing from TCRdb's copy, which holds only in-frame ones; the method was immunoSEQ multiplex PCR. The sample holds approximately 160,000 clones, around 94% seen once. Source material: blood. These TCRs come from a woman younger than 35 in good health. Both conserved end residues are part of each CDR3. A D gene is named only where the DNA matches it firmly. Clone size is stated in some rows and not others, as once, few, many or a class when expanded.

j_gene: TRBJ1-2
v_gene: TRBV6-5
abundance: NA
d_gene: NA
CDR3aa: CASNFEGGYGYTF
CDR3nt: TGTGCCAGCAATTTTGAGGGGGGCTATGGCTACACCTTC

j_gene: TRBJ1-4
v_gene: TRBV27
abundance: NA
d_gene: NA
CDR3aa: CASSSSGRVNEKLFF
CDR3nt: TGTGCCAGCAGTTCCTCGGGGAGGGTTAACGAAAAACTGTTTTTT

j_gene: TRBJ2-1
v_gene: TRBV12-5
abundance: NA
d_gene: TRBD2
CDR3aa: CASGLVPFAGGLSYNEQFF
CDR3nt: TGTGCTAGTGGTTTGGTACCCTTTGCGGGGGGCCTTTCCTACAATGAGCAGTTCTTC

j_gene: TRBJ2-2
v_gene: TRBV7-2
abundance: NA
d_gene: NA
CDR3aa: CASSPGAANTGELFF
CDR3nt: TGTGCCAGCAGCCCTGGGGCAGCCAACACCGGGGAGCTGTTTTTT

j_gene: TRBJ2-3
v_gene: TRBV5-1
abundance: NA
d_gene: NA
CDR3aa: CASSQGRIDTDTQYF
CDR3nt: TGCGCCAGCAGCCAGGGACGGATCGACACAGATACGCAGTATTTT

j_gene: TRBJ1-1
v_gene: TRBV11-2
abundance: NA
d_gene: TRBD1
CDR3aa: CASSSNRGGTEAFF
CDR3nt: TGTGCCAGCAGCTCAAACAGGGGAGGAACTGAAGCTTTCTTT

j_gene: TRBJ1-1
v_gene: TRBV3-1/TRBV3-2
abundance: NA
d_gene: NA
CDR3aa: CASSHLGWDLNTEAFF
CDR3nt: TGTGCCAGCAGCCATCTAGGTTGGGACCTGAACACTGAAGCTTTCTTT

j_gene: TRBJ1-1
v_gene: TRBV11-1
abundance: NA
d_gene: NA
CDR3aa: CASSLDSNLRNTEAFF
CDR3nt: TGTGCCAGCAGCTTGGACAGTAACTTAAGGAACACTGAAGCTTTCTTT

j_gene: TRBJ1-2
v_gene: TRBV2
abundance: NA
d_gene: TRBD1
CDR3aa: CASSEAQAQGDGYTF
CDR3nt: TGTGCCAGCAGTGAAGCGCAAGCACAGGGGGATGGCTACACCTTC

j_gene: TRBJ1-1
v_gene: TRBV11-3
abundance: NA
d_gene: NA
CDR3aa: CASSLVGTEAFF
CDR3nt: TGTGCCAGCAGCTTAGTGGGCACTGAAGCTTTCTTT

j_gene: TRBJ2-3
v_gene: TRBV11-2
abundance: NA
d_gene: NA
CDR3aa: CASSTYRDSTDTQYF
CDR3nt: TGTGCCAGCAGCACTTACAGAGATAGCACAGATACGCAGTATTTT

j_gene: TRBJ2-3
v_gene: TRBV19
abundance: NA
d_gene: NA
CDR3aa: CASSLSYTQYF
CDR3nt: TGTGCCAGTAGTCTCTCTTATACGCAGTATTTT

j_gene: TRBJ1-2
v_gene: TRBV28
abundance: NA
d_gene: NA
CDR3aa: CASSPLDWGVLLYGYTF
CDR3nt: TGTGCCAGCAGTCCGCTCGACTGGGGGGTTCTCCTCTATGGCTACACCTTC

j_gene: TRBJ1-1
v_gene: TRBV14
abundance: NA
d_gene: NA
CDR3aa: CASSSPDYRGDTEAFF
CDR3nt: TGTGCCAGCAGCAGCCCAGACTACCGAGGCGACACTGAAGCTTTCTTT

j_gene: TRBJ2-1
v_gene: TRBV20-1
abundance: NA
d_gene: NA
CDR3aa: CSAHSPNEQFF
CDR3nt: TGCAGTGCCCACAGTCCCAATGAGCAGTTCTTC

j_gene: TRBJ2-5
v_gene: TRBV5-4
abundance: NA
d_gene: TRBD1
CDR3aa: CASSSGDRAQETQYF
CDR3nt: TGTGCCAGCAGCTCCGGGGACAGGGCGCAAGAGACCCAGTACTTC

j_gene: TRBJ1-5
v_gene: TRBV24-1
abundance: once
d_gene: NA
CDR3aa: CATSDSRVSNQPQHF
CDR3nt: TGTGCCACCAGTGATTCTCGGGTAAGCAATCAGCCCCAGCATTTT

j_gene: TRBJ2-5
v_gene: TRBV5-1
abundance: NA
d_gene: NA
CDR3aa: CASSLVGVRETQYF
CDR3nt: TGCGCCAGCAGCTTGGTAGGAGTTCGAGAGACCCAGTACTTC

j_gene: TRBJ2-7
v_gene: TRBV28
abundance: NA
d_gene: NA
CDR3aa: CASSLYRERQYF
CDR3nt: TGTGCCAGCAGCCTCTACAGGGAAAGGCAGTACTTC

j_gene: TRBJ2-3
v_gene: TRBV6-4
abundance: NA
d_gene: NA
CDR3aa: CASLPGQRTAGTQYF
CDR3nt: TGTGCCAGCCTTCCGGGACAAAGAACCGCCGGTACGCAGTATTTT

j_gene: TRBJ1-2
v_gene: TRBV19
abundance: NA
d_gene: NA
CDR3aa: CASSAENYGYTF
CDR3nt: TGTGCCAGTAGTGCGGAAAACTATGGCTACACCTTC

j_gene: TRBJ1-6
v_gene: TRBV11-2
abundance: NA
d_gene: TRBD1
CDR3aa: CASSLRTGALPLHF
CDR3nt: TGTGCCAGCAGCTTAAGGACAGGGGCTTTACCCCTCCACTTT

j_gene: TRBJ2-5
v_gene: TRBV5-1
abundance: few
d_gene: TRBD2
CDR3aa: CASSSGTSGAPNQETQYF
CDR3nt: TGCGCCAGCAGCTCCGGGACTAGCGGAGCACCCAATCAAGAGACCCAGTACTTC

j_gene: TRBJ1-5
v_gene: TRBV18
abundance: NA
d_gene: NA
CDR3aa: CASSPGESPQHF
CDR3nt: TGTGCCAGCTCACCGGGAGAGTCGCCCCAGCATTTT

j_gene: TRBJ1-1
v_gene: TRBV7-9
abundance: NA
d_gene: TRBD1
CDR3aa: CASSSGGTEAFF
CDR3nt: TGTGCCAGCAGCTCAGGGGGCACTGAAGCTTTCTTT

j_gene: TRBJ1-1
v_gene: TRBV3-1/TRBV3-2
abundance: NA
d_gene: TRBD1
CDR3aa: CASSRSGTGNTEAFF
CDR3nt: TGTGCCAGCAGCCGTTCCGGGACAGGGAACACTGAAGCTTTCTTT

j_gene: TRBJ2-1
v_gene: TRBV12-3/TRBV12-4
abundance: NA
d_gene: TRBD1
CDR3aa: CASSRDSHNEQFF
CDR3nt: TGTGCCAGCAGTCGGGACAGTCACAATGAGCAGTTCTTC

j_gene: TRBJ2-7
v_gene: TRBV7-9
abundance: NA
d_gene: NA
CDR3aa: CASSSNYEQYF
CDR3nt: TGTGCCAGCAGCTCAAACTACGAGCAGTACTTC

j_gene: TRBJ2-1
v_gene: TRBV28
abundance: NA
d_gene: NA
CDR3aa: CASRPRGYNEQFF
CDR3nt: TGTGCCAGCAGACCTCGGGGATACAATGAGCAGTTCTTC

j_gene: TRBJ2-3
v_gene: TRBV12-3/TRBV12-4
abundance: NA
d_gene: NA
CDR3aa: CASSRRTEDTQYF
CDR3nt: TGTGCCAGCAGTCGGCGGACGGAAGATACGCAGTATTTT

j_gene: TRBJ2-1
v_gene: TRBV6-2/TRBV6-3
abundance: once
d_gene: NA
CDR3aa: CASSQGYNEQFF
CDR3nt: TGTGCCAGCAGTCAGGGCTACAATGAGCAGTTCTTC

j_gene: TRBJ2-1
v_gene: TRBV11-2
abundance: NA
d_gene: NA
CDR3aa: CASSIGSYNEQFF
CDR3nt: TGTGCCAGCAGTATAGGCTCCTACAATGAGCAGTTCTTC

j_gene: TRBJ1-6
v_gene: TRBV12-3/TRBV12-4
abundance: NA
d_gene: NA
CDR3aa: CASSFNSPLHF
CDR3nt: TGTGCCAGCAGTTTCAATTCACCCCTCCACTTT

j_gene: TRBJ1-2
v_gene: TRBV9
abundance: NA
d_gene: NA
CDR3aa: CASSGSTGMEGLYGYTF
CDR3nt: TGTGCCAGCAGCGGTAGTACAGGGATGGAGGGTTTATATGGCTACACCTTC

j_gene: TRBJ1-1
v_gene: TRBV9
abundance: NA
d_gene: TRBD1
CDR3aa: CASGPDRGEAFF
CDR3nt: TGTGCCAGCGGCCCTGACAGGGGGGAAGCTTTCTTT

j_gene: TRBJ2-2
v_gene: TRBV19
abundance: NA
d_gene: TRBD1
CDR3aa: CASSIRESGQGGRELFF
CDR3nt: TGTGCCAGTAGTATACGGGAAAGCGGACAGGGAGGCCGGGAGCTGTTTTTT

j_gene: TRBJ2-5
v_gene: TRBV5-1
abundance: once
d_gene: TRBD2
CDR3aa: CASNSGSSGEETQYF
CDR3nt: TGCGCCAGCAATTCGGGATCTAGCGGAGAAGAGACCCAGTACTTC

j_gene: TRBJ1-3
v_gene: TRBV28
abundance: once
d_gene: NA
CDR3aa: CAGNGVSGNTIYF
CDR3nt: TGTGCCGGGAACGGGGTCTCTGGAAACACCATATATTTT

j_gene: TRBJ1-1
v_gene: TRBV6-5
abundance: once
d_gene: NA
CDR3aa: CASSPRMGANTEAFF
CDR3nt: TGTGCCAGCAGCCCCAGGATGGGGGCGAACACTGAAGCTTTCTTT

j_gene: TRBJ2-5
v_gene: TRBV27
abundance: NA
d_gene: TRBD1
CDR3aa: CASSLLGTGESQYF
CDR3nt: TGTGCCAGCAGTTTACTAGGGACAGGCGAATCCCAGTACTTC

j_gene: TRBJ1-5
v_gene: TRBV6-1
abundance: NA
d_gene: NA
CDR3aa: CASSEGGQPQHF
CDR3nt: TGTGCCAGCAGTGAAGGAGGTCAGCCCCAGCATTTT

j_gene: TRBJ1-1
v_gene: TRBV19
abundance: NA
d_gene: TRBD1
CDR3aa: CASSIKTGETEAFF
CDR3nt: TGTGCCAGTAGTATTAAAACAGGGGAGACTGAAGCTTTCTTT

j_gene: TRBJ2-2
v_gene: TRBV19
abundance: NA
d_gene: TRBD1
CDR3aa: CASRFGQGVKAGELFF
CDR3nt: TGTGCCAGTCGATTCGGACAGGGGGTTAAGGCCGGGGAGCTGTTTTTT

j_gene: TRBJ2-3
v_gene: TRBV28
abundance: NA
d_gene: NA
CDR3aa: CASSLSALGSDTQYF
CDR3nt: TGTGCCAGCAGTTTATCTGCACTAGGGTCCGATACGCAGTATTTT

j_gene: TRBJ2-1
v_gene: TRBV6-5
abundance: NA
d_gene: NA
CDR3aa: CASSYQGVLNEQFF
CDR3nt: TGTGCCAGCAGTTACCAAGGGGTATTAAATGAGCAGTTCTTC

j_gene: TRBJ1-1
v_gene: TRBV3-1/TRBV3-2
abundance: NA
d_gene: NA
CDR3aa: CASSPGGHTEAFF
CDR3nt: TGTGCCAGCAGTCCCGGGGGTCACACTGAAGCTTTCTTT

j_gene: TRBJ1-1
v_gene: TRBV7-9
abundance: NA
d_gene: NA
CDR3aa: CASSWGRANTEAFF
CDR3nt: TGTGCCAGCAGCTGGGGACGGGCGAACACTGAAGCTTTCTTT

j_gene: TRBJ1-4
v_gene: TRBV6-5
abundance: NA
d_gene: NA
CDR3aa: CASSSTITNEKLFF
CDR3nt: TGTGCCAGCAGTTCGACAATTACTAATGAAAAACTGTTTTTT